This passage covers 16 T cell receptor beta chains from one sample sequenced in a study of CD8+ T cells in alopecia areata. Reverse transcription of extracted RNA yielded cDNA, which provided the sequencing template. This table comes from immunoSEQ multiplex PCR, and its TCRdb copy is limited to in-frame clones, with some not included. The sample contains approximately 180,000 clones, about 61% of which appear only once. As for treatment: oral pan-JAK inhibitor, 5-10 mg twice daily. The sequencing here drew on CD4+ T cells sorted from blood, taken between weeks 55 and 65, from a patient treated with tofacitinib. The receptors originated from a human donor with alopecia areata.

The chain carries TRBV4-1 and TRBJ1-1; D gene unclear. The V and J ends lost 3 bases and 2 bases respectively, with 13 bases between them. This CDR3 contains 15 residues. CDR1 MGHRA and CDR2 YSYEKL come from the germline V gene. The CDR3 nucleotides are TGCGCCAGCAGCCAGTCCCCGCCGGTCAACACTGAAGCTTTCTTT. Protein: CASSQSPPVNTEAFF.

To note about this clone: The junction departs from germline at one end; a sequencing error may be responsible. The V and J genes are TRBV7-7 and TRBJ2-5; D unresolved. This CDR3 has 13 residues. From germline, CDR1 is SSHAT and CDR2 FNYEAQ (reference sequence). The CDR3 spells CASSSIGKETQYF. In DNA form, the CDR3 reads TGTGCTAGCAGTTCTATTGGGAAAGAGACCCAGTACTTC.

This clone was counted only a few times. The chain joins TRBV6-1 to TRBJ2-5; D perhaps matches TRBD1 (5 bases). V was shortened by 1 base and J by 5 bases, with 8 bases between the two germline ends. Germline V gene sequence: CDR1 MNHNS, CDR2 SASEGT. The CDR3 contains 13 residues. In DNA form, the CDR3 reads TGTGCCAGCAGTGAAGTGGCAGGGGAGACCCAGTACTTC. Amino acids: CASSEVAGETQYF.

V usage is TRBV30 and J usage is TRBJ1-1; the D gene is possibly TRBD1 (5 bases). Trimming stripped 2 bases from V and 4 bases from J, with 11 bases between. The germline V gene encodes CDR1 GTSNPN and CDR2 SVGIG (reference sequence). CDR3 size: 13 residues. The CDR3 sequence is CAWSRGVVTEAFF. CDR3 in DNA: TGTGCCTGGAGTCGGGGGGTAGTCACTGAAGCTTTCTTT.

The genes are TRBV7-9 and TRBJ2-3, with D perhaps TRBD1 (5 bases). There are 16 residues in the CDR3. From germline, CDR1 is SEHNR and CDR2 FQNEAQ (reference sequence). Trimming pared 2 bases from V and 2 bases from J, leaving 14 bases between. The CDR3 nucleotides read TGTGCCAGCAGCTTATACGACAGTAGTTACACAGATACGCAGTATTTT. Its protein product is CASSLYDSSYTDTQYF.

This clone was picked up a small number of times. The V and J genes are TRBV6-5 and TRBJ1-2; 7 nucleotides align to TRBD1. The CDR3 runs 15 residues. V shed 2 bases and J 0 bases; nucleotides not matched to a gene: 3. Germline lookup yields CDR1 MNHEY and CDR2 SVGAGI. CDR3 bases: TGTGCCAGCAGTTACGACAGGGCCTCTAACTATGGCTACACCTTC. This translates into CASSYDRASNYGYTF.

This chain uses TRBV10-3 with TRBJ1-5; the D gene is possibly TRBD1 (5 bases). The CDR3 length is 13 residues. V dropped 7 bases and J dropped 1 base, with 8 bases sitting between them. Germline V gene lookup returns CDR1 ENHRY and CDR2 SYGVKD. DNA for the CDR3: TGTGCCATCACGGGGGGGAGCAATCAGCCCCAGCATTTT. Translated: CAITGGSNQPQHF.

The sample holds one count of this clone. In the same sample, other DNA sequences code for this CDR3. V and J are TRBV29-1 and TRBJ1-1; no definite D call. CDR1 SQVTM and CDR2 ANQGSEA come from the germline V gene. This CDR3 comprises 13 residues. Between the trimmed V and J ends, which lost 4 bases and 0 bases, there was a span of 9 bases. CDR3 residues: CSVARKMNTEAFF. CDR3 sequence (DNA): TGCAGCGTTGCTCGGAAAATGAACACTGAAGCTTTCTTT.

This clone was picked up one time. The chain has TRBV11-2 and TRBJ2-2; D is ambiguous. V lost 3 bases and J 8 bases, leaving 10 bases between the germline ends. CDR3 size: 13 residues. Germline CDR1 is SGHAT and CDR2 is FQNNGV. CDR3 nucleotide sequence: TGTGCCAGCAGCTTTGGCGGAGTGGGGGAGCTGTTTTTT. It is translated as CASSFGGVGELFF.

The chain recombines TRBV20-1 with TRBJ1-1; D is uncertain. Trimming took off 1 base at V and 7 bases at J, with 7 bases between the two ends. Germline lookup yields CDR1 DFQATT and CDR2 SNEGSKA (reference sequence). This CDR3 region has 11 residues. The CDR3 nucleotides read TGCAGTGCTAGAGGGCGGGTTGAAGCTTTCTTT. Translated, it gives CSARGRVEAFF.

Only a few counts were recorded for this clone. This chain joins TRBV29-1 and TRBJ2-1; 9 positions match TRBD2. CDR3 length: 14 amino acids. CDR1 SQVTM and CDR2 ANQGSEA come from the germline V gene. The trim removed 5 bases at V and 0 bases at J, leaving 2 bases unmatched. In nucleotides, the CDR3 is TGCAGCGTTCAGCGGGGGGACTCCTACAATGAGCAGTTCTTC. Encoded protein: CSVQRGDSYNEQFF.

The chain is built from TRBV29-1 and TRBJ2-1; 7 positions agree with TRBD1. After removal of 4 bases from V and 1 base from J, the junction contained 4 bases not matched to a gene. The CDR3 consists of 14 residues. CDR1 and CDR2 (germline): SQVTM, ANQGSEA. The CDR3 reads CSVVVRGSYNEQFF. In DNA, the CDR3 is TGCAGCGTTGTTGTCAGGGGGTCCTACAATGAGCAGTTCTTC.

The V call is TRBV23-1, the J call TRBJ1-5, with D possibly being TRBD1 (5 bases). TRBV23-1 is assigned to the ORF class and has an uncertain function. The CDR3 spans 15 residues. Between the trimmed V and J ends, which lost 4 bases and 4 bases, there was a span of 14 bases. CDR3 in DNA: TGCGCCAGCAGTCTCCAGACAGTCAGTAATCAGCCCCAGCATTTT. This encodes CASSLQTVSNQPQHF.

V gene TRBV2 combines with J gene TRBJ1-2, with D uncertain. The V gene lost 1 base and the J gene lost 5 bases, with 5 bases spanning the gap. CDR1 is SNHLY, CDR2 FYNNEI, per germline. The length of the CDR3 is 12 residues. CDR3 nucleotide sequence: TGTGCCAGCAGTGAAGACGGGTATGGCTACACCTTC. Its protein product is CASSEDGYGYTF.

The chain couples TRBV19 to TRBJ2-3; D is perhaps TRBD1 (5 bases). The CDR3 is 16 amino acids. Germline V gene data show CDR1 as LNHDA and CDR2 as SQIVND (reference sequence). V was cut by 2 bases and J by 0 bases, with 12 bases left in between. CDR3 nucleotide sequence: TGTGCCAGTAGTATACTGGCAGGGCTAAGCACAGATACGCAGTATTTT. Protein: CASSILAGLSTDTQYF.

The chain employs TRBV7-9 and TRBJ1-5; D unresolved. The germline V gene has CDR1 SEHNR and CDR2 FQNEAQ (reference sequence). Trimming cost V 2 bases and J 2 bases, with 4 bases left between them. The CDR3 is 13 residues long. CDR3 sequence (DNA): TGTGCCAGCAGCTTAAAAGGCAATCAGCCCCAGCATTTT. This translates into CASSLKGNQPQHF.